The 14 T cell receptor beta chains presented below share a single source sample, sequenced in a study of blood T cell repertoires in COVID-19. Data came from immunoSEQ multiplex PCR; TCRdb stores just in-frame clones and leaves some out. The table has around 250,000 clones, 86% seen once. Sequencing was done on a sample of peripheral blood. The source of these receptors is a man older than 75 with acute or convalescent COVID-19.

The chain employs TRBV9 and TRBJ1-3, with D unclear. CDR1 and CDR2 from the germline V gene are SGDLS and YYNGEE. V was trimmed by 0 bases and J by 3 bases, leaving 4 bases between them. The CDR3 has 13 residues. CDR3 protein: CASSVALGNTIYF. In DNA form, the CDR3 reads TGTGCCAGCAGCGTAGCACTTGGAAACACCATATATTTT.

The gene calls are TRBV7-6 and TRBJ2-1, with 7 positions matching TRBD2. V dropped 2 bases and J dropped 3; count of bases not matched to a gene: 4. The CDR3 length is 15 residues. The germline V gene has CDR1 SGHVS and CDR2 FNYEAQ. The CDR3 region is CASSLLAEHYNEQFF. CDR3 nucleotides: TGTGCCAGCAGCTTACTAGCGGAACACTACAATGAGCAGTTCTTC.

CDR3 loop: CASSLGRYSTYEQYF. DNA for the CDR3: TGTGCCAGCAGCTTAGGCAGGTATAGTACCTACGAGCAGTACTTC. V is TRBV11-2 and J is TRBJ2-7; D is unclear. Germline CDR1 SGHAT, CDR2 FQNNGV. Trimming left V 1 base short and J 2 bases short, with 12 bases between. The CDR3 sequence is 15 residues long.

This chain links TRBV20-1 with TRBJ1-2; D not certain. Trimming shortened V by 4 bases and J by 8 bases, and 11 bases separated the two germline ends. The CDR3 loop spans 11 amino acids. CDR1 is DFQATT and CDR2 is SNEGSKA in the germline V gene (reference sequence). The DNA of the CDR3 is TGCAGTGCTAATCGGGTAGGCGGCTACACCTTC. Its translation is CSANRVGGYTF.

The V gene is TRBV6-2 or TRBV6-3, the J gene TRBJ1-2; 11 bases fit TRBD1. V lost 0 bases to trimming and J lost 4 bases; unmatched junction nucleotides: 4. This CDR3 is built from 16 residues. Germline CDR1 is MNHEY and CDR2 is SVGEGT. This chain's CDR3 is CASSYSTGQGAYGYTF. The DNA of the CDR3 is TGTGCCAGCAGTTACTCGACCGGACAGGGGGCCTATGGCTACACCTTC.

For this clone: This sample also contains other DNA sequences that code for the same CDR3. The CDR3 DNA sequence: TGTGCCAGCAGTCGACAGGGGACTTCCTACGAGCAGTACTTC. Translation: CASSRQGTSYEQYF. The chain couples TRBV6-5 to TRBJ2-7; 8 nucleotides agree with TRBD1. Per germline, CDR1 MNHEY and CDR2 SVGAGI. This CDR3 has 14 amino acids. Trimming took 5 bases from V and 1 from J; bases not matched to a gene: 4.

This rearrangement joins TRBV6-5 to TRBJ1-5; 8 positions match TRBD1. The CDR3 is 16 residues long. From germline, CDR1 is MNHEY and CDR2 SVGAGI. The trim removed 3 bases at V and 5 bases at J, leaving 9 bases unmatched. The CDR3 sequence: CASSYTPGQDYQPQHF. The CDR3 coding sequence is TGTGCCAGCAGTTATACTCCGGGACAGGATTATCAGCCCCAGCATTTT.

This clone was seen more than once but under ten times. The junction shows a germline mismatch at one end, possibly a read error. This sequence joins TRBV6-2 or TRBV6-3 and TRBJ1-6; D not resolved. Germline CDR1 MNHEY, CDR2 SVGEGT. CDR3 length equals 15 residues. The CDR3 region is CASSYSRGTNSPLHF. The CDR3 DNA is TGTGCCAGCAGCTACTCCCGGGGTACCAATTCACCCCTCCACTTT.

This chain joins TRBV10-2 and TRBJ1-2; no clear D. The CDR3 totals 13 residues. Trimming shortened V by 2 bases and J by 6 bases, and 10 bases separated the two germline ends. Germline CDR1 WSHSY, CDR2 SAAADI. The CDR3 bases are TGCGCCAGCAGTGAGACACCACCAGATGGCTACACCTTC. Its protein product is CASSETPPDGYTF.

The CDR3 protein is CASSLWQGGELFF. The CDR3 nucleotides read TGTGCCAGCAGTTTATGGCAGGGTGGGGAGCTGTTTTTT. The chain joins TRBV27 to TRBJ2-2, with D maybe TRBD1 (5 bases). The V end lost 1 base, the J end lost 8 bases, and 8 bases lay between the germline ends. Germline CDR1 MNHEY, CDR2 SMNVEV (reference sequence). The CDR3 runs to 13 residues.

V and J are TRBV7-9 and TRBJ2-5; 14 bases align to TRBD2. Germline assignment: CDR1 SEHNR and CDR2 FQNEAQ (reference sequence). This CDR3 is built from 16 residues. V was clipped by 5 bases and J by 2 bases; unmatched bases: 4. DNA for the CDR3: TGTGCCAGCAGCACCGGACTAGCGGGGGGACAAGAGACCCAGTACTTC. Its protein is CASSTGLAGGQETQYF.

The chain carries TRBV7-9 and TRBJ2-7; 13 nucleotides match TRBD2. CDR3 length: 15 amino acids. The V gene's germline CDR1 is SEHNR and CDR2 FQNEAQ (reference sequence). The junction had 2 bases not matched to a gene; V was cut back by 5 bases and J by 1 base. CDR3 bases: TGTGCCAGCAGCCCGGGACTAGCGGGGTCCTACGAGCAGTACTTC. As protein: CASSPGLAGSYEQYF.

The chain recombines TRBV5-1 with TRBJ1-2; unclear D gene. This CDR3 has 12 residues. The V end lost 5 bases, the J end lost 7 bases, and 12 bases lay between the germline ends. CDR1 is SGHRS, CDR2 YFSETQ, per germline. The CDR3 loop reads CASRAEGGGYTF. Here the CDR3 DNA reads TGCGCCAGCAGGGCGGAGGGCGGTGGCTACACCTTC.

The genes are TRBV28 and TRBJ1-5; no firm D call. Between the trimmed V and J ends, which lost 7 bases and 6 bases, there was a span of 10 bases. Germline loops: CDR1 MDHEN, CDR2 SYDVKM. CDR3 length: 12 amino acids. CDR3 in amino acids: CASTKTSQPQHF. The CDR3 DNA reads as TGTGCCAGCACCAAAACGAGTCAGCCCCAGCATTTT.